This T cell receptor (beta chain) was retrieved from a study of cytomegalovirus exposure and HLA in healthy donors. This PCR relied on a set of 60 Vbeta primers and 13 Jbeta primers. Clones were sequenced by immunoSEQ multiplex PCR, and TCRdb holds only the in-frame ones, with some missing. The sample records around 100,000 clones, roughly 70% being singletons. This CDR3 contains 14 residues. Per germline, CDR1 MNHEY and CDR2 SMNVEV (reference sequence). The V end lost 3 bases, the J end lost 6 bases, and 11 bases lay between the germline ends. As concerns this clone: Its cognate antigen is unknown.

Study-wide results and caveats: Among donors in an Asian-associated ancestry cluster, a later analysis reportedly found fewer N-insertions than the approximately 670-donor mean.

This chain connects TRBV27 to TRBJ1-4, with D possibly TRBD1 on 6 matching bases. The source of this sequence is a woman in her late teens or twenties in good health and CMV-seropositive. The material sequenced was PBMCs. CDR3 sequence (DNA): TGTGCCAGCAGTTTTTCCAGGGGCGATGAAAAACTGTTTTTT. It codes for CASSFSRGDEKLFF.